These T cell receptor beta chains were read from a single sample in a study of monozygotic twins with inflammatory bowel disease. TCRdb re-called the 5' RACE reads and shows each CDR3 protein once, DNA omitted. This specimen shows some 400,000 distinct CDR3 sequences; the ten leading clones hold 2.4%. Sequencing was performed on blood. The receptors shown here come from a human donor with ulcerative colitis or Crohn's disease, or a healthy co-twin of an affected twin (not recorded which). Each CDR3 is given with its conserved first and last residue.

v_gene,j_gene,CDR3aa
TRBV12-3/TRBV12-4,TRBJ1-1,CASDREGTEAFF
TRBV7-9,TRBJ2-7,CASSSLGDFKYEQYF
TRBV5-1,TRBJ2-5,CASNLIVGETQYF
TRBV7-9,TRBJ1-1,CASSFASGGMAFF
TRBV7-3,TRBJ2-3,CASSQLGQGGTDTQYF
TRBV4-2,TRBJ2-1,CASSQSSDGQFF
TRBV7-2,TRBJ1-5,CASSLTPGVQPQHF
TRBV7-7,TRBJ2-7,CASSYGPTYEQYF
TRBV6-5,TRBJ2-1,CASSSTGGPYNEQFF
TRBV20-1,TRBJ2-3,CSASGTSNTDTQYF
TRBV6-4,TRBJ2-7,CATSTRLLRYEQYF
TRBV29-1,TRBJ2-7,CSVEGPGYEQYF
TRBV14,TRBJ2-1,CASSQSYTGGEQFF
TRBV28,TRBJ1-5,CASRDRAGNQPQHF
TRBV10-3,TRBJ2-7,CAISDRVRQAYEQYF
TRBV12-3/TRBV12-4,TRBJ1-1,CASSSTRMNTEAFF
TRBV20-1,TRBJ2-1,CSARSALSYNEQFF
TRBV7-2,TRBJ2-1,CASSFDESYNEQFF
TRBV7-6,TRBJ2-5,CASSLGRYAGQVKETQYF
TRBV24-1,TRBJ2-7,CATSPGTSYEQYF
TRBV5-1,TRBJ2-2,CASGLQIGTSTGELFF
TRBV19,TRBJ2-2,CATSIITTSRSELFF
TRBV20-1,TRBJ2-5,CSATGTGFQETQYF
TRBV30,TRBJ1-6,CAWSSQSNSPLHF
TRBV20-1,TRBJ2-7,CSAETGSYEQYF
TRBV18,TRBJ2-5,CASSRQAGETQYF
TRBV9,TRBJ2-2,CASSPARQGQASGELFF
TRBV20-1,TRBJ1-2,CSAYVGYGYTF
TRBV2,TRBJ2-7,CASSNTWTATEQYF
TRBV20-1,TRBJ2-3,CSASGWADTQYF
TRBV29-1,TRBJ1-5,CSVGGQGIQPQHF
TRBV7-2,TRBJ2-3,CASSLGLAGGPDTQYF
TRBV6-5,TRBJ2-5,CASSYSERGGGETQYF
TRBV6-2/TRBV6-3,TRBJ2-1,CATVAGLAGHNEQFF
TRBV7-9,TRBJ2-1,CASSLEGLEGVNEQFF
TRBV10-3,TRBJ2-7,CAISESIAGAYEQYF
TRBV6-1,TRBJ2-7,CASRDYQTSGNIYEQYF
TRBV24-1,TRBJ2-7,CATGTGNDEQYF
TRBV10-3,TRBJ2-1,CAISESTGNEQFF
TRBV7-9,TRBJ2-1,CASSSSVYNEQFF